The 14 T cell receptor beta chains presented below share a single source sample, sequenced in a study of T cell changes during pregnancy in multiple sclerosis. Profiling relied on immunoSEQ multiplex PCR, and the TCRdb table lists in-frame clones only, not all of them. The sample carries about 28,000 clones, roughly 89% recorded once. Specimen: CD4+ T cells from peripheral blood mononuclear cells, collected in the first trimester of pregnancy. The receptor set was obtained from a female donor in good health, enrolled as a control in a pregnancy study.

The chain combines TRBV20-1 with TRBJ1-1; no definite D call. The CDR3 length is 11 residues. The V end lost 1 base, the J end lost 7 bases, and 7 bases lay between the germline ends. Germline lookup yields CDR1 DFQATT and CDR2 SNEGSKA (reference sequence). The CDR3 is CSARVWSEAFF. CDR3 DNA sequence: TGCAGTGCTAGAGTATGGAGTGAAGCTTTCTTT.

The rearrangement uses TRBV19 and TRBJ2-5; TRBD1 might be the D (6 bases). Trimming stripped 4 bases from V and 1 base from J, with 7 bases between. In germline, CDR1 is LNHDA, CDR2 SQIVND (reference sequence). The CDR3 totals 13 residues. CDR3 nucleotides: TGTGCCAGTAGTAAGACAGGCCAAGAGACCCAGTACTTC. This gives the protein CASSKTGQETQYF.

This clone was seen a handful of times. V and J are TRBV2 and TRBJ1-3, with 8 bases identical to TRBD1. Germline values: CDR1 SNHLY, CDR2 FYNNEI. The CDR3 sequence is 15 residues long. V dropped 6 bases and J dropped 0; count of bases not matched to a gene: 4. CDR3 residues: CASRDRADSGNTIYF. DNA of the CDR3: TGTGCCAGCAGGGACAGGGCCGACTCTGGAAACACCATATATTTT.

The J gene is TRBJ2-1, the V gene TRBV7-2; 14 positions agree with TRBD2. The J segment lost 7 bases and the V segment lost 3 bases, leaving 5 bases of the junction unmatched. The CDR3 is 16 residues long. Per the germline V gene, CDR1 is SGHTA and CDR2 is FQGNSA. The CDR3 nucleotides read TGTGCCAGCAGCTTGCTGGGACTAGCGGGAGTTAATGAGCAGTTCTTC. This gives the protein CASSLLGLAGVNEQFF.

This chain connects TRBV5-1 to TRBJ2-5, with 11 bases that match TRBD2. This CDR3 has 15 amino acids. Trimming removed 1 base from V and 4 bases from J; junction bases left unmatched: 3. The germline CDR1 and CDR2 sequences are SGHRS and YFSETQ. CDR3: CASSLRLAGGETQYF. For the CDR3, the DNA is TGCGCCAGCAGCTTGCGGCTAGCGGGAGGAGAGACCCAGTACTTC.

This clone was seen a single time. The genes are TRBV6-5 and TRBJ1-2; 9 positions agree with TRBD1. CDR3 length equals 14 residues. CDR1 and CDR2 from the germline V gene are MNHEY and SVGAGI. Trimming at V came to 1 base and at J to 8 bases, leaving 5 bases not matched to a gene. In DNA form, the CDR3 reads TGTGCCAGCAGTTACTTCGGGACAGGGCAAGGCTACACCTTC. It is translated as CASSYFGTGQGYTF.

This rearrangement joins TRBV5-1 to TRBJ1-6, with 12 bases matching TRBD1. V shed 2 bases, J shed 0 bases, and the junction held 6 bases outside the gene matches. This CDR3 comprises 19 residues. Germline V lookup: CDR1 SGHRS, CDR2 YFSETQ. CDR3 loop: CASSLGTGGPSSYNSPLHF. The CDR3 DNA reads as TGCGCCAGCAGCTTAGGGACAGGGGGCCCGAGCTCCTATAATTCACCCCTCCACTTT.

This CDR3 is CASSIDLTGVSADTQYF. Written as DNA, the CDR3 is TGTGCCAGTAGTATAGACCTGACAGGGGTGAGCGCAGATACGCAGTATTTT. The rearrangement joins TRBV19 to TRBJ2-3; 8 bases map to TRBD1. Per the germline V gene, CDR1 is LNHDA and CDR2 is SQIVND (reference sequence). The J segment lost 4 bases and the V segment lost 0 bases, leaving 9 bases of the junction unmatched. CDR3 length: 17 residues.

This rearrangement joins TRBV29-1 to TRBJ1-3; 9 bases fit TRBD1. Germline CDR1 is SQVTM and CDR2 is ANQGSEA. The length of the CDR3 is 14 residues. Losses at the gene ends were 7 bases for V and 2 bases for J; bases not matched to a gene: 6. The CDR3 reads CSGSGTGTGNTIYF. The CDR3 nucleotides are TGCAGCGGTTCCGGGACAGGGACTGGAAACACCATATATTTT.

The rearrangement links TRBV7-9 to TRBJ2-5; 9 nucleotides line up with TRBD2. J gave up 2 bases and V 0 bases, and 7 bases lay outside the gene matches. This CDR3 has 17 residues. Germline CDR1 SEHNR, CDR2 FQNEAQ (reference sequence). In nucleotides, the CDR3 is TGTGCCAGCAGCTTAGCGCTGGGCGGGGGGGTTCAAGAGACCCAGTACTTC. Translated, it gives CASSLALGGGVQETQYF.

This chain uses TRBV6-5 with TRBJ2-1, with 9 bases aligning to TRBD2. J was trimmed by 3 bases and V by 7 bases; bases with no gene match: 4. CDR3 length: 14 residues. The germline CDR1 and CDR2 sequences are MNHEY and SVGAGI. CDR3 DNA sequence: TGTGCCAGCACCTTTAGCGGGGGCTACAATGAGCAGTTCTTC. The encoded protein is CASTFSGGYNEQFF.

V usage is TRBV6-6 and J usage is TRBJ2-7, with 8 bases matching TRBD2. The CDR3 sequence is 13 residues long. V dropped 7 bases and J dropped 4; count of bases not matched to a gene: 6. Germline V gene lookup returns CDR1 MNHNY and CDR2 SVGAGI (reference sequence). The CDR3: CASTVAGKYEQYF. DNA for the CDR3: TGTGCCAGCACCGTAGCGGGGAAATACGAGCAGTACTTC.

This chain uses TRBV9 with TRBJ1-1, with 7 positions matching TRBD1. Looked up from germline, CDR1 is SGDLS and CDR2 is YYNGEE. This CDR3 spans 15 amino acids. Trimming removed 0 bases from V and 5 bases from J; junction bases left unmatched: 7. CDR3 sequence: CASSVVDRVWTEAFF. CDR3 coding DNA: TGTGCCAGCAGCGTAGTCGACAGGGTTTGGACTGAAGCTTTCTTT.

This chain connects TRBV28 to TRBJ1-6, with D unresolved. This CDR3 is 15 amino acids long. V was clipped by 3 bases and J by 8 bases, with 14 bases between them. Germline V gene sequence: CDR1 MDHEN, CDR2 SYDVKM. CDR3 in DNA: TGTGCCAGCAGTTTTGAGGGTTGGGCGGATTCACCCCTCCACTTT. Amino acid sequence: CASSFEGWADSPLHF.